Presented here are 10 T cell receptor beta chains from one specimen sequenced in a study of blood T cell repertoires in COVID-19. This table comes from immunoSEQ multiplex PCR, and its TCRdb copy is limited to in-frame clones, with some not included. The repertoire holds some 56,000 clones, with around 84% as singletons. The sequenced sample consisted of peripheral blood. The receptors derive from a woman older than 75 with acute or convalescent COVID-19.

The rearrangement joins TRBV3-1 (or the pseudogene TRBV3-2) to TRBJ2-3; possibly TRBD2 for D (6 bases). V dropped 2 bases and J dropped 3 bases, with 12 bases sitting between them. The CDR3 has 15 amino acids. Per germline, CDR1 LGHDT and CDR2 YNNKEL (reference sequence). The CDR3, as DNA: TGTGCCAGCAGCCAAAGGCCGGGGGAGACAGATACGCAGTATTTT. This sequence encodes CASSQRPGETDTQYF.

The V gene is TRBV6-1, the J gene TRBJ1-2; 7 bases are shared with TRBD1. Germline trimming cut 6 bases from V and 4 bases from J; bases unmatched to any gene: 11. This CDR3 region has 15 residues. In germline, CDR1 is MNHNS, CDR2 SASEGT. This CDR3 is CASSQDRFSLYGYTF. CDR3 bases: TGTGCCAGCAGCCAGGACAGGTTCTCTCTCTATGGCTACACCTTC.

The chain employs TRBV5-1 and TRBJ2-1; D may be TRBD2 (6 bases). The CDR3 totals 21 residues. Germline CDR1 is SGHRS and CDR2 is YFSETQ. The ends were cut back, 0 bases at V and 0 bases at J, with 25 bases in the middle. CDR3 coding DNA: TGCGCCAGCAGCTTGGGTTGGAGGGTTGCTCTCCGCTCAAGCTCCTACAATGAGCAGTTCTTC. Its protein product is CASSLGWRVALRSSSYNEQFF. Complete variable domain (other parts from reference TRBV5-1 and TRBJ2-1): KAGVTQTPRYLIKTRGQQVTLSCSPISGHRSVSWYQQTPGQGLQFLFEYFSETQRNKGNFPGRFSGRQFSNSRSEMNVSTLELGDSALYLCASSLGWRVALRSSSYNEQFFGPGTRLTVL.

This clone has a handful of counts. J is TRBJ2-1 and V is TRBV2, with TRBD1 as a possible D gene (6 bases). V was shortened by 7 bases and J by 7 bases, with 14 bases between the two germline ends. Per the germline V gene, CDR1 is SNHLY and CDR2 is FYNNEI. The CDR3 contains 13 residues. The CDR3 region has the DNA TGTGCCAGCATCACCGGGACACTGAATGAGCAGTTCTTC. Its translation: CASITGTLNEQFF.

This chain joins TRBV10-1 and TRBJ1-6; 8 nucleotides match TRBD1. The germline CDR1 and CDR2 sequences are WNHNN and SYGVQD (reference sequence). The CDR3 contains 14 residues. The J segment lost 9 bases and the V segment lost 5 bases, leaving 6 bases of the junction unmatched. In DNA form, the CDR3 reads TGCGCCAGCAGTTGGACAGGGTCCCCTTCACCCCTCCACTTT. Translation gives CASSWTGSPSPLHF.

The chain joins TRBV5-1 to TRBJ1-6; D possibly corresponds to TRBD1 (6 bases). V lost 6 bases and J lost 3, with 13 bases in between. The CDR3 contains 15 residues. CDR1 is SGHRS, CDR2 YFSETQ, per germline. CDR3 DNA: TGCGCCAGCACCTCGTCACAGGGCTATAATTCACCCCTCCACTTT. Translating gives CASTSSQGYNSPLHF.

The genes are TRBV7-8 and TRBJ2-7; 13 bases fit TRBD2. The CDR3 consists of 16 residues. J was trimmed by 1 base and V by 1 base; bases with no gene match: 1. Germline loops: CDR1 SGHVS, CDR2 FQNEAQ. The CDR3 loop is CASSLGGLAGSYEQYF. The DNA of the CDR3 is TGTGCCAGCAGCTTAGGGGGACTAGCGGGGTCCTACGAGCAGTACTTC.

The chain employs TRBV2 and TRBJ1-6; D is possibly TRBD1 (5 bases). Trimming removed 4 bases at V and 10 bases at J, with 11 bases between. The CDR3 is 13 residues long. Germline CDR1 and CDR2: SNHLY and FYNNEI. The CDR3 is CASSGRAGSPLHF. The CDR3 DNA reads TGTGCCAGCAGTGGCAGGGCAGGATCACCCCTCCACTTT.

The rearrangement joins TRBV3-1 (or the pseudogene TRBV3-2) to TRBJ2-7, with 9 bases aligning to TRBD2. Per germline, CDR1 LGHDT and CDR2 YNNKEL (reference sequence). The CDR3 contains 16 residues. Trimming took 3 bases from V and 0 from J; bases not matched to a gene: 6. The CDR3 spells CASSHGTSRTSYEQYF. DNA of the CDR3: TGTGCCAGCAGCCATGGGACTAGCCGAACCTCCTACGAGCAGTACTTC.

The V gene is TRBV13, the J gene TRBJ1-1; 7 bases are a match to TRBD1. Germline V lookup: CDR1 PRHDT, CDR2 FYEKMQ (reference sequence). Germline trimming cut 0 bases from V and 5 bases from J; bases unmatched to any gene: 6. The CDR3 length is 15 residues. The CDR3 DNA follows: TGTGCCAGCAGCTTAGGGCCGACAGGGCTGACTGAAGCTTTCTTT. As protein: CASSLGPTGLTEAFF.